A single sample gave rise to the 21 T cell receptor beta chains below, sequenced in a study of blood T cell repertoires in COVID-19. Repertoires were generated with immunoSEQ multiplex PCR, while TCRdb's copy carries only in-frame clones and drops some. The sample contains about 200,000 clones, 87% of which appear only once. The sample was peripheral blood. These receptors were taken from a man aged 55 to 69 who had recovered from COVID-19.

As regards this clone: The junction differs from germline at one of its ends, possibly a read error. V is TRBV10-3 and J is TRBJ1-2; a weak D match, TRBD1 (6 bases). The CDR3 is made up of 14 amino acids. Germline V lookup: CDR1 ENHRY, CDR2 SYGVKD. In DNA, the CDR3 is TGTGCCATCAGCGAGTGGGGGCACGGCTATGGCTACACCTTC. As protein: CAISEWGHGYGYTF.

V and J are TRBV7-8 and TRBJ1-3; possible D gene TRBD1, 5 bases. CDR1 SGHVS and CDR2 FQNEAQ come from the germline V gene. V was clipped by 3 bases and J by 3 bases, with 9 bases between them. The CDR3 runs to 14 residues. CDR3 DNA sequence: TGTGCCAGCAGCTTGGGAGGGGTTGGAAACACCATATATTTT. Encoded protein: CASSLGGVGNTIYF.

This sequence joins TRBV18 and TRBJ2-1; tentative D call: TRBD1 (6 bases). The CDR3 extends over 15 amino acids. Germline V gene data show CDR1 as KGHSH and CDR2 as LQKENI. Trimming stripped 0 bases from V and 4 bases from J, with 10 bases between. The CDR3 DNA reads as TGTGCCAGCTCACCACCGACAGGCCTGTACAATGAGCAGTTCTTC. Amino acid sequence: CASSPPTGLYNEQFF.

The V gene is TRBV6-2 or TRBV6-3, the J gene TRBJ2-5, with D possibly matching TRBD2 (6 bases). This CDR3 spans 14 amino acids. Trimming cost V 2 bases and J 2 bases, with 9 bases left between them. From germline, CDR1 is MNHEY and CDR2 SVGEGT. CDR3 in DNA: TGTGCCAGCAGTTACATTCGGGGGCAAGAGACCCAGTACTTC. Encoded protein: CASSYIRGQETQYF.

This chain links TRBV5-1 with TRBJ2-3, with TRBD2 matching over 10 bases. CDR1 is SGHRS, CDR2 YFSETQ, per germline. This CDR3 region has 18 residues. V dropped 0 bases and J dropped 2; count of bases not matched to a gene: 9. As DNA, the CDR3 is TGCGCCAGCAGCTTGGCGGTTAGCGGGGGGCCTACCACAGATACGCAGTATTTT. Protein: CASSLAVSGGPTTDTQYF.

A single count supports this clone. V is TRBV18 and J is TRBJ2-5; tentatively, D is TRBD1 (5 bases). From germline, CDR1 is KGHSH and CDR2 LQKENI. V lost 4 bases and J lost 2, with 8 bases in between. This CDR3 contains 13 residues. Here the CDR3 DNA reads TGTGCCAGCTCACAGGGGTCTCAAGAGACCCAGTACTTC. Amino acid sequence: CASSQGSQETQYF.

The rearrangement joins TRBV9 to TRBJ2-1; D not certain. The germline V and J ends were trimmed by 3 bases and 2 bases, with 12 bases remaining between them. Per the germline V gene, CDR1 is SGDLS and CDR2 is YYNGEE. The CDR3 sequence is 15 residues long. CDR3 nucleotide sequence: TGTGCCAGCAGCGCCACAGTATTCGCCTACAATGAGCAGTTCTTC. This encodes CASSATVFAYNEQFF. Supplemented by reference TRBV9 and TRBJ2-1, the full variable domain reads DSGVTQTPKHLITATGQRVTLRCSPRSGDLSVYWYQQSLDQGLQFLIQYYNGEERAKGNILERFSAQQFPDLHSELNLSSLELGDSALYFCASSATVFAYNEQFFGPGTRLTVL.

The chain joins TRBV4-3 to TRBJ1-3; 7 bases agree with TRBD1. The ends lost 1 base at V and 0 bases at J; junction bases unmatched: 6. Germline V gene sequence: CDR1 LGHNA, CDR2 YSLEER. CDR3 length: 17 amino acids. The CDR3 DNA sequence: TGCGCCAGCAGCCAAGCTAGACAGGGTAACTCTGGAAACACCATATATTTT. It yields the protein CASSQARQGNSGNTIYF.

This clone was seen ten or more times. CDR3 sequence: CASSVSGGGYNSPLHF. For the CDR3, the DNA is TGTGCCAGCAGCGTATCAGGGGGCGGCTATAATTCACCCCTCCACTTT. The chain couples TRBV9 to TRBJ1-6, with 8 bases that match TRBD1. CDR3 length equals 16 residues. Losses at the gene ends were 1 base for V and 3 bases for J; bases not matched to a gene: 3. Germline V CDR1 and CDR2: SGDLS, YYNGEE.

The genes are TRBV2 and TRBJ2-3; 7 bases match TRBD2. V gave up 1 base and J gave up 4 bases; unmatched junction bases: 2. Per the germline V gene, CDR1 is SNHLY and CDR2 is FYNNEI. CDR3 length: 14 residues. CDR3 DNA: TGTGCCAGCAGTGAAGATCTAGCGGCAGATACGCAGTATTTT. It translates to CASSEDLAADTQYF. Full variable domain (remainder filled in from reference TRBV2 and TRBJ2-3): EPEVTQTPSHQVTQMGQEVILRCVPISNHLYFYWYRQILGQKVEFLVSFYNNEISEKSEIFDDQFSVERPDGSNFTLKIRSTKLEDSAMYFCASSEDLAADTQYFGPGTRLTVL.

The chain carries TRBV10-2 and TRBJ2-3; 10 bases are a match to TRBD2. The germline V gene encodes CDR1 WSHSY and CDR2 SAAADI. This CDR3 comprises 16 residues. V lost 6 bases and J lost 6; bases outside the gene matches: 12. The CDR3 region is CASREGPSGRGDTQYF. For the CDR3, the DNA is TGCGCCAGCAGAGAGGGCCCTAGCGGGAGAGGGGATACGCAGTATTTT.

The J gene is TRBJ1-2, the V gene TRBV14; D is uncertain. Per the germline V gene, CDR1 is SGHDN and CDR2 is FVKESK. Deletions cut 1 base from V and 10 bases from J, with 7 bases between. The CDR3 spans 11 residues. The CDR3 protein is CASSQGGIYTF. The CDR3 region has the DNA TGTGCCAGCAGCCAAGGAGGGATCTACACCTTC.

V is TRBV30 and J is TRBJ1-1; weak D call: TRBD1 (5 bases). Between the trimmed V and J ends, which lost 1 base and 4 bases, there was a span of 13 bases. The CDR3 is 14 amino acids. The germline V gene encodes CDR1 GTSNPN and CDR2 SVGIG (reference sequence). The DNA for the CDR3 is TGTGCCTGGAGTGGGGAGGGGCTTATCACTGAAGCTTTCTTT. Translating it yields CAWSGEGLITEAFF.

In its sample, this clone was seen once. This chain links TRBV7-3 with TRBJ2-2; D remains ambiguous. CDR1 is SGHTA, CDR2 FQGTGA, per germline. The length of the CDR3 is 13 residues. Trimming took off 6 bases at V and 0 bases at J, with 5 bases between the two ends. CDR3 in DNA: TGTGCCAGCAGAAACACGAACACCGGGGAGCTGTTTTTT. Protein product: CASRNTNTGELFF.

The rearrangement uses TRBV7-7 and TRBJ2-2, with 11 bases fitting TRBD1. The germline gives CDR1 SSHAT, CDR2 FNYEAQ (reference sequence). CDR3 length equals 15 residues. J gave up 7 bases and V 5 bases, and 6 bases lay outside the gene matches. CDR3 residues: CASSPRTGGNGELFF. DNA of the CDR3: TGTGCCAGCAGCCCCCGGACAGGGGGCAACGGGGAGCTGTTTTTT.

The chain has TRBV6-5 and TRBJ1-1; D unresolved. This CDR3 has 15 amino acids. The germline gives CDR1 MNHEY, CDR2 SVGAGI. Trimming removed 6 bases from V and 0 bases from J, with 14 bases in between. The CDR3 DNA is TGTGCCAGCAGCCACGGGTCCACGATGAACACTGAAGCTTTCTTT. Translation: CASSHGSTMNTEAFF.

The chain couples TRBV20-1 to TRBJ2-1, with D unclear. In germline, CDR1 is DFQATT, CDR2 SNEGSKA (reference sequence). V lost 5 bases and J lost 7, with 6 bases in between. The CDR3 covers 10 residues. CDR3 DNA sequence: TGCAGTGCTTTTAAAAATGAGCAGTTCTTC. It codes for CSAFKNEQFF.

This chain joins TRBV18 and TRBJ2-7; the match to TRBD1 covers 11 bases. Per germline, CDR1 KGHSH and CDR2 LQKENI. This CDR3 region has 15 residues. The CDR3, as DNA: TGTGCTTCTATCCCCGGGACAGGGGGCTCCTACGAGCAGTACTTC. As protein: CASIPGTGGSYEQYF.

The rearrangement links TRBV5-1 to TRBJ1-2; D is possibly TRBD1 (6 bases). The CDR3 totals 17 residues. From germline, CDR1 is SGHRS and CDR2 YFSETQ. V gave up 4 bases and J gave up 8 bases, with 27 bases separating them. CDR3 protein: CASSPLRGPIREEGYTF. The CDR3 DNA is TGCGCCAGCAGCCCCCTCAGGGGACCCATCCGTGAGGAGGGCTACACCTTC.

The genes are TRBV10-3 and TRBJ2-3; tentative D call: TRBD2 (6 bases). Germline CDR1 and CDR2: ENHRY and SYGVKD. V was trimmed by 4 bases and J by 4 bases, leaving 12 bases between them. The CDR3 has 14 residues. CDR3 protein: CAISGAGRADTQYF. CDR3 nucleotides: TGTGCCATCAGTGGTGCGGGACGCGCAGATACGCAGTATTTT.

This chain connects TRBV5-1 to TRBJ1-6; 10 positions agree with TRBD1. The CDR3 length is 16 residues. Germline V gene sequence: CDR1 SGHRS, CDR2 YFSETQ. Unmatched junction bases numbered 9, after V lost 4 bases and J lost 8 bases. DNA for the CDR3: TGCGCCAGCAGCAATTGGGAGACAGGGGGCTATTCACCCCTCCACTTT. The encoded protein is CASSNWETGGYSPLHF.